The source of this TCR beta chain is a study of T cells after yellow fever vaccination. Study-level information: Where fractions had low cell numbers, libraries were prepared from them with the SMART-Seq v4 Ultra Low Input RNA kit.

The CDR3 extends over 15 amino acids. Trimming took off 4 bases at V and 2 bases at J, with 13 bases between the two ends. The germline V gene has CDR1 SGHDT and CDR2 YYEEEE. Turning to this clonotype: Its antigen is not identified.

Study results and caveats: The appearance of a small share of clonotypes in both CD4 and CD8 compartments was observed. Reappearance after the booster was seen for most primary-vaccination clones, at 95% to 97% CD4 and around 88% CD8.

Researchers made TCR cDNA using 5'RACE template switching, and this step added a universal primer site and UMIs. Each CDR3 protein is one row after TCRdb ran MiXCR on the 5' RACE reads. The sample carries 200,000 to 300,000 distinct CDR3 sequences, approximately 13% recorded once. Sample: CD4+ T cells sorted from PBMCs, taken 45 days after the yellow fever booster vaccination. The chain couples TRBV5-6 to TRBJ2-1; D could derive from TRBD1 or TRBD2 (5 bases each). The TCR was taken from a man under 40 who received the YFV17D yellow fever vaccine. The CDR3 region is CASSLMGVTYNEQFF. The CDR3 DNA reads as TGTGCCAGCAGCCTTATGGGGGTAACCTACAATGAGCAGTTCTTC.